This TCR beta chain is drawn from a study of CD8 T cells in Susac syndrome. In the study overall: Treatment status at blood draw for the Susac syndrome patients was therapy-naive, corticosteroids, or intravenous immunoglobulin alone.

V lost 2 bases and J lost 0; bases outside the gene matches: 5. From germline, CDR1 is SGHRS and CDR2 YFSETQ. CDR3 length: 16 amino acids. RNA totalling roughly 0.45 to 1 ug underwent reverse transcription with random hexamers. TCRdb itself ran the immunoSEQ multiplex PCR reads through MiXCR, one entry per CDR3 protein. The sample contains 240,000 or so distinct CDR3 sequences, about 95% of which appear only once. The sequence was collected from a human donor with Susac syndrome. The genes are TRBV5-1 and TRBJ2-7; the match to TRBD2 covers 10 bases. Source material: CD4+ T cells from PBMCs. CDR3 protein: CASSFILAGASYEQYF. CDR3 bases: TGCGCCAGCAGCTTCATCCTAGCGGGAGCCTCCTACGAGCAGTACTTC. The entire variable domain, with the rest obtained from reference TRBV5-1 and TRBJ2-7, is as follows: KAGVTQTPRYLIKTRGQQVTLSCSPISGHRSVSWYQQTPGQGLQFLFEYFSETQRNKGNFPGRFSGRQFSNSRSEMNVSTLELGDSALYLCASSFILAGASYEQYFGPGTRLTVT.